This paragraph covers one T cell receptor (beta chain) sequence. It lacks a known antigen. Base qualities are missing; no much larger clone stands one base away. In the prospective study, participants were roughly 18 to 100 years old, resided in 20 to 30 geographic areas of the United States, and were enrolled through a virtual design. To assign participants to cohorts, the prospective study relied on clinical history that participants themselves reported in a screening survey and a study questionnaire. Exposed participants were defined as having been in contact with someone with a PCR-confirmed or clinician-diagnosed COVID-19 case within 2 weeks of study entry. In the prospective study, whole blood, serum and a nasopharyngeal or oropharyngeal swab were collected from each participant by mobile phlebotomists. Over an approximately 2-month period, participants in the prospective study had the option of providing additional blood draws and questionnaires. Before DNA extraction, blood samples from the prospective study were shipped at room temperature or frozen.

TCRbeta CDR3 regions were amplified from genomic DNA using the immunoSEQ Assay, a bias-controlled multiplex PCR. Turning to the authors' computational methods: Nucleated cell counts per sample were estimated from amplification of reference gene primers within the assay. Sequence reads were collapsed and filtered to measure the absolute abundance of every unique TCRbeta CDR3 rearrangement. For each sample, productive Simpson clonality was calculated by taking the square root of Simpson's diversity index across productive rearrangements. Not all clones reach the TCRdb copy of this immuneACCESS table, which keeps in-frame sequences only. Checked studies attribute under half of the gap to unresolved V genes and leave the rest unexplained. V, J and clone size derive from that table, while D and trimming were established from the DNA sequence. This sample lists 130,000 to 150,000 clones; 80% to 85% were detected once. The ten largest clones take up 5% to 7% of the sample.

The data originate from a study of blood T cell repertoires in COVID-19 (dated by TCRdb to 2020 to 2022). General notes on the study: The collaborator samples originated in the United States, Italy and Spain and spanned the acute and convalescent phases of COVID-19. The samples were drawn from two sources: the first 160 participants of the ongoing ImmuneRACE study, and over 950 subjects contributed by 6 global collaborators. HLA class I and class II types, where available, came from metadata supplied by the sample provider rather than from assay-based typing. The repertoires were released in a freely available public database intended as a resource for research on the immune response to SARS-CoV-2. The prospective study material was composed of cDNA or gDNA derived from T cells, B-cell-depleted T cells, or PBMCs. Deeply sampled blood TCRbeta repertoires from subjects exposed to, actively infected with, or recovered from COVID-19 were included in the dataset. The sample metadata nearly always contained a de-identified subject ID, COVID-19 status, age in years and sex. General conclusions and limits of the study: Clinical and demographic metadata were provided uncurated, with the amount varying by source and participant.

The sequencing sample was made of PBMCs or T cells enriched from blood (not recorded which). This TCR came from a woman between 50 and 59 years old who had been exposed to COVID-19.

CDR3 protein: CASSSHDRVRNTEAFF. The DNA sequence follows: TGTGCCAGCAGTTCTCACGACAGGGTGAGGAACACTGAAGCTTTCTTT. The rearrangement joined TRBV27 to TRBJ1-1; 7 bases in the junction line up with TRBD1. Clipping removes 4 bases from V and 1 base from J, with 9 as the unmatched junction base count. The CDR3, from cysteine to phenylalanine, totals 16 residues. The entry retains the CDR3 DNA only, 48 bases that are in frame from base 1. Via the germline V gene (reference sequence), CDR1 is MNHEY and CDR2 SMNVEV.